This T cell receptor beta chain was identified in a study of regulatory T cells in long-lasting Graves disease. Between the trimmed V and J ends, which lost 1 base and 2 bases, there was a span of 13 bases. CDR1 is SGHTA and CDR2 is FQGTGA in the germline V gene. CDR3 length: 16 amino acids. According to the study, TCR beta libraries were built with iRepertoire HTBI primers and CDR3-region Arm-PCR. Each CDR3 protein gets one entry after TCRdb re-called the multiplex PCR reads with MiXCR. The table lists about 440,000 distinct CDR3 sequences, about 15% of them singletons. Time point meaning: newly diagnosed GD, antithyroid drugs for less than 3 months. PBMC RNA was the source of the TCR library. There are many counts of this clonotype. These data were also reused for a study on T cells in Graves' hyperthyroidism and ophthalmopathy.

Here the sequenced sample was peripheral blood mononuclear cells (PBMCs), taken at new diagnosis, from a patient treated with antithyroid drugs. This TCR was sampled from a young woman with Graves disease. The chain combines TRBV7-3 with TRBJ2-3, with D possibly TRBD1 on 6 matching bases. The CDR3 loop is CASSLRGGHPTDTQYF. CDR3 DNA: TGTGCCAGCAGCTTAAGAGGGGGTCACCCCACAGATACGCAGTATTTT.